These 26 T cell receptor beta chains share one sample of origin, sequenced in a study of blood T cell repertoires in COVID-19. Data came from immunoSEQ multiplex PCR; TCRdb stores just in-frame clones and leaves some out. Among approximately 150,000 clones listed, roughly 88% were seen once. Material: peripheral blood. The receptors were sampled from a woman aged 55-70 years with acute or convalescent COVID-19.

CDR3: CASSVVPTISGANVLTF. The CDR3 DNA is TGTGCCAGCAGCGTAGTGCCGACAATCTCTGGGGCCAACGTCCTGACTTTC. The V call is TRBV9, the J call TRBJ2-6; D not certain. Germline loops: CDR1 SGDLS, CDR2 YYNGEE. Trimming removed 0 bases from V and 0 bases from J, with 10 bases in between. CDR3 length equals 17 residues.

V is TRBV28 and J is TRBJ1-2, with 8 nucleotides matching TRBD1. The V gene end was trimmed by 2 bases and the J gene end by 2 bases; junction bases not matched to a gene: 1. This CDR3 is built from 14 residues. Germline V gene lookup returns CDR1 MDHEN and CDR2 SYDVKM. The CDR3 region is CASSLGQGNYGYTF. CDR3 DNA sequence: TGTGCCAGCAGTTTAGGACAGGGAAACTATGGCTACACCTTC.

V usage is TRBV21-1 and J usage is TRBJ1-1; the D call TRBD1 from the table was never checked on the DNA. TRBV21-1 is a listed pseudogene. There are 18 residues in the CDR3. CDR3 sequence: CASSLLVGTGLREPEAFF. CDR3 in DNA: TGTGCCAGCAGCCTCCTAGTCGGGACAGGGCTTCGGGAGCCTGAAGCTTTCTTT.

Here the CDR3 reads CASSPGRADTGELFF. The CDR3 nucleotides read TGTGCCAGCAGCCCCGGGAGGGCCGATACCGGGGAGCTGTTTTTT. The rearrangement joins TRBV3-1 (or the pseudogene TRBV3-2) to TRBJ2-2; 8 nucleotides align to TRBD2. J gave up 5 bases and V 4 bases, and 6 bases lay outside the gene matches. The CDR3 sequence is 15 residues long. Germline V gene lookup returns CDR1 LGHDT and CDR2 YNNKEL (reference sequence).

The V call is TRBV19, the J call TRBJ2-5, with a weak D call TRBD2 (6 bases). The V gene's germline CDR1 is LNHDA and CDR2 SQIVND (reference sequence). The CDR3 spans 13 residues. Trimming cost V 6 bases and J 4 bases, with 12 bases left between them. CDR3 DNA sequence: TGTGCCAGTAGGGTCAAGGGAGGAGAGACCCAGTACTTC. This sequence encodes CASRVKGGETQYF.

V usage is TRBV7-3 and J usage is TRBJ2-3, with 10 bases lining up with TRBD1. V shed 5 bases, J shed 4 bases, and the junction held 3 bases outside the gene matches. The CDR3 length is 14 residues. Germline values: CDR1 SGHTA, CDR2 FQGTGA. As DNA, the CDR3 is TGTGCCAGCAGCCTTGGGACAGGGGCAGATACGCAGTATTTT. This gives the protein CASSLGTGADTQYF.

The chain recombines TRBV27 with TRBJ1-6; D remains unclear. CDR1 and CDR2 from the germline V gene are MNHEY and SMNVEV (reference sequence). CDR3 length: 13 residues. Trimming removed 8 bases from V and 5 bases from J, with 10 bases in between. Written as DNA, the CDR3 is TGTGCCAGCCGGACTTCGGATAATTCACCCCTCCACTTT. It encodes CASRTSDNSPLHF.

The J gene is TRBJ1-4, the V gene TRBV7-9, with D possibly TRBD1 on 5 matching bases. Trimming took 0 bases from V and 0 from J, leaving 8 bases between them. Germline V gives CDR1 SEHNR, CDR2 FQNEAQ (reference sequence). The CDR3 consists of 16 residues. Written as DNA, the CDR3 is TGTGCCAGCAGCTTAGCACAGGCAGCAACTAATGAAAAACTGTTTTTT. It yields the protein CASSLAQAATNEKLFF.

V gene TRBV6-2 or TRBV6-3 combines with J gene TRBJ2-5; tentatively, D is TRBD1 (6 bases). Germline CDR1 MNHEY, CDR2 SVGEGT. CDR3 length: 15 amino acids. The V gene lost 2 bases and the J gene lost 5 bases, with 15 bases spanning the gap. CDR3 sequence reads: CASSYPVGGHETQYF. The CDR3, as DNA: TGTGCCAGCAGTTACCCGGTTGGGGGCCATGAGACCCAGTACTTC.

The V and J genes are TRBV6-6 and TRBJ1-3, with TRBD1 as a possible D gene (5 bases). V gave up 7 bases and J gave up 10 bases, with 17 bases separating them. The CDR3 covers 13 residues. Germline values: CDR1 MNHNY, CDR2 SVGAGI (reference sequence). CDR3 region: CASIKGAGKTIYF. Here the CDR3 DNA reads TGTGCCAGCATTAAAGGCGCAGGGAAAACCATATATTTT.

V usage is TRBV28 and J usage is TRBJ1-4; TRBD1 matches at 7 bases. Germline CDR1 is MDHEN and CDR2 is SYDVKM. CDR3 length equals 15 residues. The ends lost 6 bases at V and 8 bases at J; junction bases unmatched: 12. As DNA, the CDR3 is TGTGCCAGCAGACCGAAACAGGGGAAAAGGGAAAAACTGTTTTTT. Translating it yields CASRPKQGKREKLFF.

The rearrangement joins TRBV20-1 to TRBJ2-1; 13 bases are shared with TRBD2. The germline V gene encodes CDR1 DFQATT and CDR2 SNEGSKA (reference sequence). The CDR3 spans 15 residues. The J segment lost 6 bases and the V segment lost 3 bases, leaving 5 bases of the junction unmatched. The CDR3 DNA reads as TGCAGTGCTAGTTTACTAGCGGGGGGGGTCAATGAGCAGTTCTTC. Translation gives CSASLLAGGVNEQFF.

The table lists this clone with a count of one. The chain couples TRBV7-8 to TRBJ1-5, with D tentatively TRBD1 (6 bases). CDR1 is SGHVS and CDR2 is FQNEAQ in the germline V gene. Trimming pared 5 bases from V and 5 bases from J, leaving 13 bases between. This CDR3 region has 14 residues. The CDR3 sequence is CASSPRTVDQPQHF. The CDR3 DNA reads TGTGCCAGCAGCCCCCGGACAGTAGATCAGCCCCAGCATTTT. The full variable domain, completed using reference TRBV7-8 and TRBJ1-5, is GAGVSQSPRYKVAKRGQDVALRCDPISGHVSLFWYQQALGQGPEFLTYFQNEAQLDKSGLPSDRFFAERPEGSVSTLKIQRTQQEDSAVYLCASSPRTVDQPQHFGDGTRLSIL.

This clone turned up a few times. The genes are TRBV4-1 and TRBJ1-4; D gene uncertain. Germline-derived CDR1 and CDR2 are MGHRA and YSYEKL. V gave up 4 bases and J gave up 0 bases, with 12 bases separating them. The CDR3 is made up of 16 amino acids. The CDR3 protein is CASSRGGTATNEKLFF. As DNA, the CDR3 is TGCGCCAGCAGCCGCGGTGGAACTGCAACTAATGAAAAACTGTTTTTT.

This sequence joins TRBV27 and TRBJ1-2; D might be TRBD1 (5 bases). The CDR3 consists of 13 residues. The germline gives CDR1 MNHEY, CDR2 SMNVEV (reference sequence). V lost 6 bases and J lost 2, with 10 bases in between. The CDR3 spells CASRWGLNYGYTF. The DNA of the CDR3 is TGTGCCAGCAGATGGGGCCTCAACTATGGCTACACCTTC.

The gene calls are TRBV29-1 and TRBJ1-2, with D possibly being TRBD1 (6 bases). V shed 2 bases and J shed 4 bases, with 17 bases lying between them. Germline assignment: CDR1 SQVTM and CDR2 ANQGSEA. The CDR3 runs 15 residues. For the CDR3, the DNA is TGCAGCGTTGAATTCGGGGGGGAAGGGGGCTATGGCTACACCTTC. As protein: CSVEFGGEGGYGYTF.

The J gene is TRBJ2-5, the V gene TRBV2; 9 bases map to TRBD1. CDR3 size: 15 residues. V dropped 5 bases and J dropped 7; count of bases not matched to a gene: 11. The germline V gene has CDR1 SNHLY and CDR2 FYNNEI. Here the CDR3 DNA reads TGTGCCAGCAGTACCGGGACAGGGAATGCTGGGACCCAGTACTTC. Translating it yields CASSTGTGNAGTQYF. The variable domain in full, completed from reference TRBV2 and TRBJ2-5, reads EPEVTQTPSHQVTQMGQEVILRCVPISNHLYFYWYRQILGQKVEFLVSFYNNEISEKSEIFDDQFSVERPDGSNFTLKIRSTKLEDSAMYFCASSTGTGNAGTQYFGPGTRLLVL.

The chain joins TRBV19 to TRBJ1-6; no clear D gene. Trimming removed 8 bases at V and 7 bases at J, with 12 bases between. The CDR3 extends over 13 amino acids. Germline loops: CDR1 LNHDA, CDR2 SQIVND (reference sequence). This CDR3 is CASSYTFNSPLHF. In DNA, the CDR3 is TGTGCCAGTTCATACACGTTCAATTCACCCCTCCACTTT.

The table lists this clone with a few counts. V and J are TRBV11-2 and TRBJ2-1; the D gene is possibly TRBD1 (5 bases). V shed 5 bases and J shed 4 bases, with 21 bases lying between them. Germline CDR1 reads SGHAT; CDR2 reads FQNNGV. The CDR3 contains 17 residues. In DNA form, the CDR3 reads TGTGCCAGCAGCCCCTACCGACACGTTGGGGCATACAATGAGCAGTTCTTC. Translation gives CASSPYRHVGAYNEQFF.

The chain uses TRBV7-2 and TRBJ1-1; tentatively, D is TRBD1 (5 bases). CDR1 is SGHTA, CDR2 FQGNSA, per germline. V lost 6 bases, J lost 1 base, and 9 bases lay in between. The CDR3 is made up of 13 amino acids. Here the CDR3 reads CASRRQRNTEAFF. CDR3 nucleotide sequence: TGTGCCAGCAGGCGACAGAGGAACACTGAAGCTTTCTTT.

The J gene is TRBJ2-1, the V gene TRBV3-1 (or the pseudogene TRBV3-2); TRBD1 matches 10 bases. This CDR3 region has 15 residues. V gave up 3 bases and J gave up 1 base; unmatched junction bases: 0. Germline V gives CDR1 LGHDT, CDR2 YNNKEL (reference sequence). CDR3 sequence (DNA): TGTGCCAGCAGCCAGGACAGGGGGTCCTACAATGAGCAGTTCTTC. Translated, it gives CASSQDRGSYNEQFF.

The V gene is TRBV6-6, the J gene TRBJ1-1, with D possibly being TRBD1 (5 bases). Germline-derived CDR1 and CDR2 are MNHNY and SVGAGI (reference sequence). The CDR3 contains 14 residues. The V gene lost 2 bases and the J gene lost 4 bases, with 11 bases spanning the gap. The CDR3 reads CASSYPATGTEAFF. The CDR3 nucleotides read TGTGCCAGCAGTTACCCGGCCACAGGCACTGAAGCTTTCTTT.

This chain uses TRBV7-9 with TRBJ1-1; D not resolved. V was clipped by 5 bases and J by 5 bases, with 9 bases between them. Per the germline V gene, CDR1 is SEHNR and CDR2 is FQNEAQ (reference sequence). The CDR3 totals 12 residues. The CDR3 DNA sequence: TGTGCCAGCAGCATAGGAGGGACTGAAGCTTTCTTT. This codes for CASSIGGTEAFF.

This clone was detected once. This chain connects TRBV28 to TRBJ2-1, with a possible D match to TRBD1 (6 bases). The V end was cut by 6 bases, the J end by 1 base, with 10 bases between. The CDR3 is made up of 14 amino acids. Germline CDR1 and CDR2: MDHEN and SYDVKM. The CDR3 spells CASSNDRSYNEQFF. The CDR3 nucleotides read TGTGCCAGCAGCAACGACAGGTCCTACAATGAGCAGTTCTTC.

This chain connects TRBV18 to TRBJ2-5, with a possible D match to TRBD1 (5 bases). The CDR3 consists of 13 residues. V was shortened by 2 bases and J by 5 bases, with 9 bases between the two germline ends. Germline V CDR1 and CDR2: KGHSH, LQKENI. CDR3 sequence reads: CASSPLGDETQYF. The CDR3 DNA sequence: TGTGCCAGCTCACCATTAGGGGATGAGACCCAGTACTTC.

The rearrangement uses TRBV2 and TRBJ2-5; 7 bases are a match to TRBD1. The CDR3 consists of 15 residues. Looked up from germline, CDR1 is SNHLY and CDR2 is FYNNEI. V was pared by 11 bases and J by 0 bases, with 12 bases of the junction left unmatched. The CDR3 DNA follows: TGTGCCGCGCGAGGGGGACAGCGGTACCAAGAGACCCAGTACTTC. It codes for CAARGGQRYQETQYF.